These 4 T cell receptor beta chains were sequenced from one sample in a study of naive and memory T cell subsets. Ligated cDNA underwent four rounds of PCR with nested alpha and beta constant region primers and SP2. A single record per CDR3 protein comes from TCRdb applying MiXCR to the 5' RACE reads. Of 55,000 to 70,000 distinct CDR3 sequences in the sample, 7.2% were seen once. A UMI-containing oligonucleotide was joined by 3' ligation to the TCR cDNA template. The source of these receptors is a male donor in good health.

The rearrangement links TRBV19 to TRBJ2-1; 7 bases are a match to TRBD2. The CDR3 extends over 16 amino acids. Trimming removed 0 bases from V and 4 bases from J; junction bases left unmatched: 6. Per germline, CDR1 LNHDA and CDR2 SQIVND (reference sequence). The DNA of the CDR3 is TGTGCCAGTAGTATAGATGTGGGGGAGGGTTACAATGAGCAGTTCTTC. Translated, it gives CASSIDVGEGYNEQFF.

CDR3: CASSLGLAGLGEQFF. CDR3 DNA sequence: TGTGCCAGCAGCTTGGGACTAGCGGGTCTGGGTGAGCAGTTCTTC. This chain connects TRBV7-8 to TRBJ2-1; 12 bases are a match to TRBD2. Germline V gene lookup returns CDR1 SGHVS and CDR2 FQNEAQ. The CDR3 sequence is 15 residues long. The trim removed 3 bases at V and 9 bases at J, leaving 6 bases unmatched. The full variable domain, completed using reference TRBV7-8 and TRBJ2-1, is GAGVSQSPRYKVAKRGQDVALRCDPISGHVSLFWYQQALGQGPEFLTYFQNEAQLDKSGLPSDRFFAERPEGSVSTLKIQRTQQEDSAVYLCASSLGLAGLGEQFFGPGTRLTVL.

This clonotype was counted at least ten times. V gene TRBV27 combines with J gene TRBJ2-7; D perhaps matches TRBD2 (5 bases). Germline V gene data show CDR1 as MNHEY and CDR2 as SMNVEV (reference sequence). The CDR3 sequence is 16 residues long. Deletions cut 5 bases from V and 3 bases from J, with 20 bases between. CDR3 sequence reads: CASSLGPLSGYYEQYF. The DNA of the CDR3 is TGTGCCAGCAGTCTCGGACCGCTCAGCGGTTACTACGAGCAGTACTTC.

The chain couples TRBV19 to TRBJ1-1; no definite D call. The CDR3 runs to 15 residues. Germline values: CDR1 LNHDA, CDR2 SQIVND (reference sequence). V lost 1 base and J lost 0, with 9 bases in between. The CDR3 loop is CASSIGSVVNTEAFF. CDR3 bases: TGTGCCAGTAGTATAGGATCGGTGGTGAACACTGAAGCTTTCTTT.